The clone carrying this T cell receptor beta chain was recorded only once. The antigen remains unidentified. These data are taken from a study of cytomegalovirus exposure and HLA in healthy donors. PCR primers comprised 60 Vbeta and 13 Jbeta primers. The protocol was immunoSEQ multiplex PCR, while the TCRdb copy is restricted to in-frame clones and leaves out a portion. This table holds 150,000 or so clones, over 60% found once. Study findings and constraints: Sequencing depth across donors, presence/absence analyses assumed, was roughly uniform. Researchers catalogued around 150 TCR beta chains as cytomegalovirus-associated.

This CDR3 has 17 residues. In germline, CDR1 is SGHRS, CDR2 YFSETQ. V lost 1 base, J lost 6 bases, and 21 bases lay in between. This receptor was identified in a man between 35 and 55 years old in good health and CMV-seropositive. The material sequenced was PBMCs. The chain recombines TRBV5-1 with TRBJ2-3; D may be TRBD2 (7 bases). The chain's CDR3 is CASSLRSAGATRDTQYF. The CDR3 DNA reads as TGCGCCAGCAGCTTGAGATCTGCGGGGGCCACCAGGGATACGCAGTATTTT.